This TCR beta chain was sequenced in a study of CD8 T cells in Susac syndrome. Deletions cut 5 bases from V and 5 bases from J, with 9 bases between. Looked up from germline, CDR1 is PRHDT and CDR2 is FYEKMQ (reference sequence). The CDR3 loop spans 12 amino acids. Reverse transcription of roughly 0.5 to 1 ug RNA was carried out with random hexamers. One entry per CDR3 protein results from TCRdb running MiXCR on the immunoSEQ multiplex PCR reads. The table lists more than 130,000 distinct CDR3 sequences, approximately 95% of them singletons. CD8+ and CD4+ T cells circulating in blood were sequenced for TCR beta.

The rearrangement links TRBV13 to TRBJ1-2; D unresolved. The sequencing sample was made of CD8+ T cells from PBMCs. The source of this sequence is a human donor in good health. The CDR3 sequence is CASSEKGYGYTF. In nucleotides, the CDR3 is TGTGCCAGCAGCGAAAAGGGATATGGCTACACCTTC.